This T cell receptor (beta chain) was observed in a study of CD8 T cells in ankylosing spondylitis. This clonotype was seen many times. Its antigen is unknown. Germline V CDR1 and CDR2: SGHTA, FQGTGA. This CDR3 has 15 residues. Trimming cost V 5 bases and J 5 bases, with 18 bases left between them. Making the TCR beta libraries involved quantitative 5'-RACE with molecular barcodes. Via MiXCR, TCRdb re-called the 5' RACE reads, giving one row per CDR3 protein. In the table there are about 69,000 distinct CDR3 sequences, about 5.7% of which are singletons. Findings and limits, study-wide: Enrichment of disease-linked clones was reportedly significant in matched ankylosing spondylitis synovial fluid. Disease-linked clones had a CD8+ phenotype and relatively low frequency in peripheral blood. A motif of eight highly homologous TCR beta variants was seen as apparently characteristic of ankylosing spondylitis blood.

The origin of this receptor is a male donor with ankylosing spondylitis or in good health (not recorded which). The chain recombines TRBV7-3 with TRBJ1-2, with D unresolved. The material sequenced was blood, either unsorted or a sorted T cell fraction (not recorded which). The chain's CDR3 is CASSQNPPPDYGYTF. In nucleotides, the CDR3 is TGTGCCAGCAGCCAGAATCCCCCGCCCGATTATGGCTACACCTTC.